What follows is one T cell receptor beta chain and its context. The data were taken from a study of blood T cell repertoires in COVID-19. Study-level background: There were acute and convalescent COVID-19 samples, and they came from the United States, Italy and Spain.

The V and J ends lost 5 bases and 0 bases, in that order; junction bases with no gene match: 4. The germline CDR1 and CDR2 sequences are ENHRY and SYGVKD. The CDR3 loop spans 15 amino acids. In the study's own analysis: Estimation of nucleated cell counts relied on the amplification of reference gene primers. The assay was immunoSEQ multiplex PCR, and TCRdb's table has in-frame clones only and misses some. V and J calls and clone size are copied from that table; D and trimming were computed from the DNA. The sample holds about 190,000 clones, roughly 84% seen once. The receptor's source is a human donor in a cohort sampled during active COVID-19. This rearrangement joins TRBV10-3 to TRBJ2-4; 7 bases match TRBD1. The specimen sequenced was peripheral blood. The CDR3 sequence: CAISTGELAKNIQYF. CDR3 in DNA: TGTGCCATCAGTACAGGGGAACTAGCCAAAAACATTCAGTACTTC.